This TCR beta chain was captured in a study of shared clonotypes between healthy human individuals. Overall study findings and caveats: Blood alone was sampled, and tissue repertoires likely differ.

This clone turned up a few times. Its antigen remains unidentified. CDR3 length equals 11 residues. The germline V and J ends were trimmed by 7 bases and 2 bases, with 6 bases remaining between them. The germline gives CDR1 SQVTM, CDR2 ANQGSEA. Several immunoSEQ plates held equal portions of the genomic DNA taken from each subset. TCRdb keeps only in-frame clones here, not all; method: immunoSEQ multiplex PCR. The sample lists 2 million to 2.5 million clones; 95% were seen once. The clonotype was recovered from a man younger than 35 in good health. Sequenced input: naive CD4+ T cells sorted from blood. Subset of the sample: CD45RA+ positively selected. The rearrangement links TRBV29-1 to TRBJ1-3; D remains ambiguous. Written as DNA, the CDR3 is TGCAGCGCAGAGGCTGGAAACACCATATATTTT. As protein: CSAEAGNTIYF.